This T cell receptor (beta chain) was sequenced for a study of human T cells and chemical hapten exposure. The wider study: DPC at 0.01% went onto the upper back in patch tests, read at 6 days.

Study results and caveats: DPC sensitization did not alter TCRs above 1 in 1000 frequency.

The time point was: patch test 1, 2 weeks after DPC sensitization. The treatment denotes: therapeutic diphenylcyclopropenone sensitization with weekly scalp DPC. From whole blood left unfractionated, total RNA was extracted. V was trimmed by 1 base and J by 7 bases, leaving 9 bases between them. The CDR3 length is 13 residues. TCRdb itself ran the RACE reads through MiXCR, one entry per CDR3 protein. The table has 100,000 to 150,000 distinct CDR3 sequences, roughly an eighth seen once. This clonotype has just a few counts. Its antigen is as yet unknown. The clonotype was recovered from a man aged 18 to 29 with alopecia areata. Some clones in this sample may be carry-over from other donors' samples. The chain links TRBV12-3 or TRBV12-4 to TRBJ2-3; D might be TRBD2 (6 bases). The sample consisted of whole blood, taken in connection with sensitization to the hapten diphenylcyclopropenone (DPC). The CDR3 is CASSLVAGHTQYF. The CDR3 nucleotides read TGTGCCAGCAGTTTAGTTGCGGGACATACGCAGTATTTT.